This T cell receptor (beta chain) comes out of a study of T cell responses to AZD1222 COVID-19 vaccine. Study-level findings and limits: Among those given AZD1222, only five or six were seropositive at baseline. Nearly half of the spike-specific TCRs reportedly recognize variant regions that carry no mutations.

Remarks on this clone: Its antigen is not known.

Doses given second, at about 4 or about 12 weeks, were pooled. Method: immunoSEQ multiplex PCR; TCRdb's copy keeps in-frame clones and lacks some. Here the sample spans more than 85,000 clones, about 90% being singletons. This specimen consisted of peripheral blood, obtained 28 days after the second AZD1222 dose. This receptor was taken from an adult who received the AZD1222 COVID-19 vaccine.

CDR3 amino acids: CASSQGITGMDTGELFF. CDR3 DNA sequence: TGTGCCAGCAGCCAAGGGATTACAGGGATGGACACCGGGGAGCTGTTTTTT. This chain joins TRBV4-2 and TRBJ2-2; TRBD1 might be the D (6 bases). V dropped 1 base and J dropped 3 bases, with 15 bases sitting between them. CDR1 and CDR2 from the germline V gene are LGHNA and YNFKEQ. The CDR3 is 17 residues long.